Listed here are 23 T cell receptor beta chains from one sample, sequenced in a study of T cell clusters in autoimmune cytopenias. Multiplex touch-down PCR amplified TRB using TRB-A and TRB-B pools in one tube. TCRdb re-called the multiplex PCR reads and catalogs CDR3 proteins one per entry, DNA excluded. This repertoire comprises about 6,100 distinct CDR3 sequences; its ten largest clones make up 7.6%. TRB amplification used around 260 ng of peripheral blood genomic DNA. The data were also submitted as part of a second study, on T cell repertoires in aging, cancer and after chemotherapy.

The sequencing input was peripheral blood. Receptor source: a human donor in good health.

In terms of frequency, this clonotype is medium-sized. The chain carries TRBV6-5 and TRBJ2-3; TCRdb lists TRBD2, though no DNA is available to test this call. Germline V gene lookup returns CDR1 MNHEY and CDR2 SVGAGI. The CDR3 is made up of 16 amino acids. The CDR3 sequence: CASSYSTGGTTDTQYF.

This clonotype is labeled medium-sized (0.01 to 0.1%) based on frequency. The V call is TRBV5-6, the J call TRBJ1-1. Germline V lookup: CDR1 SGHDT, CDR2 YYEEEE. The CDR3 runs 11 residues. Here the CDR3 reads CASSFGREAFF.

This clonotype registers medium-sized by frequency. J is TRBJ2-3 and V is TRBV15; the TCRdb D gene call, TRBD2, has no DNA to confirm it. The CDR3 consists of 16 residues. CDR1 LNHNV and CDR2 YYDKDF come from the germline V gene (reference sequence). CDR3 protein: CATSRPLAGVTDTQYF.

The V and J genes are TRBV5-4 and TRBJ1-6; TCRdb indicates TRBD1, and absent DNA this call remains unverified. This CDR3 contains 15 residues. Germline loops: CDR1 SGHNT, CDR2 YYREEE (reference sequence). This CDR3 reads CASSLQGANYSPLHF. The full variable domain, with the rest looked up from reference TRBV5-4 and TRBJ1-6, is ETGVTQSPTHLIKTRGQQVTLRCSSQSGHNTVSWYQQALGQGPQFIFQYYREEENGRGNFPPRFSGLQFPNYSSELNVNALELDDSALYLCASSLQGANYSPLHFGNGTRLTVT.

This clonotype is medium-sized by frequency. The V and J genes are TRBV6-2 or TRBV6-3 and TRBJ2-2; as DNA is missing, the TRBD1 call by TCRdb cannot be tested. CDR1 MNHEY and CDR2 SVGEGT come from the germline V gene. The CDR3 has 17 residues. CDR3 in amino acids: CASSSGQGSGGTGELFF.

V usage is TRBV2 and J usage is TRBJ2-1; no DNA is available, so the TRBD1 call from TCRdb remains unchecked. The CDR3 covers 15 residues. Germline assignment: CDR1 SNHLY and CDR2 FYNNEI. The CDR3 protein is CASRPTVSSYNEQFF.

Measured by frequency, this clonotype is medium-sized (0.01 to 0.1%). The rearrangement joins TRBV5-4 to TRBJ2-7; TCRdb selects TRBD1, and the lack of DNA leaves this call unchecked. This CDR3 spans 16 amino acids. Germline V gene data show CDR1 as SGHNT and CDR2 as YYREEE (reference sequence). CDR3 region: CASSLGRTGSGYEQYF.

Here the CDR3 reads CASRDRDRVLSPLHF. J is TRBJ1-6 and V is TRBV2; absent DNA, TCRdb's TRBD1 call cannot be checked. CDR3 size: 15 residues. Germline loops: CDR1 SNHLY, CDR2 FYNNEI.

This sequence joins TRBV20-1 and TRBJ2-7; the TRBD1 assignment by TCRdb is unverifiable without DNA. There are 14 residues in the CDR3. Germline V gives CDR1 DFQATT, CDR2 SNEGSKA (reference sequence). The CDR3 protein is CSARNGTFSTEQYF.

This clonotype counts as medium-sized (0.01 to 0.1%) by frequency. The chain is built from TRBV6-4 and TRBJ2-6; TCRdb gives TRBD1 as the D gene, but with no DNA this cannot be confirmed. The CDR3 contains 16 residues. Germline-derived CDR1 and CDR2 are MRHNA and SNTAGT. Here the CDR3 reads CASSGDTRSGANVLTF.

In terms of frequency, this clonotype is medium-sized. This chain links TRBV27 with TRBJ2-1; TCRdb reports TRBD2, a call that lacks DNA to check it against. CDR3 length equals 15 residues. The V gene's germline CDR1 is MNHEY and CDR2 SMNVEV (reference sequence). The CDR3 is CASSLLAGSYNEQFF.

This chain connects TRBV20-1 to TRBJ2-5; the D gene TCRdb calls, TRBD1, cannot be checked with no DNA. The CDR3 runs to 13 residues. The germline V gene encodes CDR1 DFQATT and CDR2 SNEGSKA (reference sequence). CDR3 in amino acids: CSASSGRGETQYF.

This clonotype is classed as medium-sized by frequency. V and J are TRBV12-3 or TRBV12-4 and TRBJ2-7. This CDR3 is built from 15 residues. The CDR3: CASSHADRAPYEQYF.

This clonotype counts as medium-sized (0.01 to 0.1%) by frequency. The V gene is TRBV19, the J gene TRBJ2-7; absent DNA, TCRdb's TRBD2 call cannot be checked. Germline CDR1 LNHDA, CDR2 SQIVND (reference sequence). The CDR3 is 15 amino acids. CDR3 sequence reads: CASSKLAGAPYEQYF.

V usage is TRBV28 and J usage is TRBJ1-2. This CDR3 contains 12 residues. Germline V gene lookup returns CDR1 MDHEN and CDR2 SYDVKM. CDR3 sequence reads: CASGFRSGGYTF.

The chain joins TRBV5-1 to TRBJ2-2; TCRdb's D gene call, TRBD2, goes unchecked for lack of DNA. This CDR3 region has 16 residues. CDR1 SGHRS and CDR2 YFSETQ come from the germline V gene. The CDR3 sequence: CASSLWSGSGTGELFF.

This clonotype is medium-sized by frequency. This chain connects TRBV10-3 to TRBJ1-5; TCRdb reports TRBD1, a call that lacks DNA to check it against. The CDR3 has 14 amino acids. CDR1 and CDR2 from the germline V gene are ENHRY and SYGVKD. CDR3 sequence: CAISSGGNNQPQHF.

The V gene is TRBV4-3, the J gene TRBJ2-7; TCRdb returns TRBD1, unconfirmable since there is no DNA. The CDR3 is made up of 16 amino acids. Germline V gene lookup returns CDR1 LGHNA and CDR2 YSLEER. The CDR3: CASSQDSFNRGYEQYF.

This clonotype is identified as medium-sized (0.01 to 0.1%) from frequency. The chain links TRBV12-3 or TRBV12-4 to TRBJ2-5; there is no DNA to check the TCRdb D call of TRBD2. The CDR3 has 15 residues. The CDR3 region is CASSESGRAVETQYF.

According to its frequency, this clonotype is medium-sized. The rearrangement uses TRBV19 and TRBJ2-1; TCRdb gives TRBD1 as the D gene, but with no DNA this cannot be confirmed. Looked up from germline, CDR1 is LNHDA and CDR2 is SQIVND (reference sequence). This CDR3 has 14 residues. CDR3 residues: CASRTLDRVDEQFF.

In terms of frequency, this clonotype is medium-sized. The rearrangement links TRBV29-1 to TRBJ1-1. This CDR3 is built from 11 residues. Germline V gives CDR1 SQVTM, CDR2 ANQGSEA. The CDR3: CSVAVDTEAFF. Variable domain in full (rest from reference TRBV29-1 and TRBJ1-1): SAVISQKPSRDICQRGTSLTIQCQVDSQVTMMFWYRQQPGQSLTLIATANQGSEATYESGFVIDKFPISRPNLTFSTLTVSNMSPEDSSIYLCSVAVDTEAFFGQGTRLTVV.

The CDR3 spells CASSPVGLAGGNEQFF. V usage is TRBV18 and J usage is TRBJ2-1; TCRdb designates TRBD2, a call that cannot be tested without DNA. Germline CDR1 KGHSH, CDR2 LQKENI. This CDR3 contains 16 residues.

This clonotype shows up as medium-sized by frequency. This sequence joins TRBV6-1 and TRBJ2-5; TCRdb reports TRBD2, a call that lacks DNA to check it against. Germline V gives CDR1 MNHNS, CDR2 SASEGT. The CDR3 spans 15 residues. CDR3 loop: CASSEASGGQETQYF.